This passage covers 30 T cell receptor beta chains from one sample sequenced in a study of T cell repertoires in cytomegalovirus infection (dated by TCRdb to between 2018 and 2021). For sequencing, an Illumina HiSeq 1500 was employed. TCRdb reworked the public reads: Q25 trimming with fastp, MiXCR clone assembly, productive beta chains retained. Entries that share a CDR3 protein sequence are merged under the most common genes and DNA. The sample records a few hundred thousand distinct CDR3 sequences, more than 15% of which are singletons. About half of the sample comes from the top ten. Sample: CD8+ T cells from PBMCs. These receptors were obtained from a human donor in good health (CMV status not recorded). Some clones in this sample may be carry-over from other donors' samples.

This clonotype turned up a few times. The V gene is TRBV29-1, the J gene TRBJ2-7, with TRBD2 matching over 8 bases. Germline CDR1 and CDR2: SQVTM and ANQGSEA. The CDR3 length is 16 residues. Unmatched junction bases numbered 12, after V lost 3 bases and J lost 2 bases. This chain's CDR3 is CSVEGPGGRGAYEQYF. Here the CDR3 DNA reads TGCAGCGTTGAGGGGCCAGGTGGGCGGGGGGCCTACGAGCAGTACTTC.

This clonotype came up once. The chain links TRBV4-1 to TRBJ1-5; tentatively, D is TRBD1 (6 bases). V was trimmed by 5 bases and J by 4 bases, leaving 18 bases between them. The length of the CDR3 is 16 residues. The germline V gene encodes CDR1 MGHRA and CDR2 YSYEKL. The CDR3 loop reads CASSKTQGGVNQPQHF. CDR3 bases: TGCGCCAGCAGCAAAACGCAAGGGGGGGTAAATCAGCCCCAGCATTTT.

The rearrangement uses TRBV12-3 or TRBV12-4 and TRBJ2-1; D is possibly TRBD1 (6 bases). Between the trimmed V and J ends, which lost 0 bases and 14 bases, there was a span of 8 bases. The CDR3 is 11 amino acids. This CDR3 is CASSLAGAKFF. The CDR3 bases are TGTGCCAGCAGTTTAGCGGGGGCCAAGTTCTTC.

This clonotype was observed at least ten times. The chain couples TRBV7-2 to TRBJ1-5; D is unresolved. V lost 4 bases and J lost 0, with 10 bases in between. CDR1 is SGHTA, CDR2 FQGNSA, per germline. The CDR3 is 15 amino acids. The CDR3 sequence is CASSSRIYSNQPQHF. CDR3 in DNA: TGTGCCAGCAGCTCCAGGATTTATAGCAATCAGCCCCAGCATTTT.

The chain is built from TRBV6-5 and TRBJ2-1; D is tentatively TRBD1 or TRBD2 (6 bases each). CDR1 is MNHEY and CDR2 is SVGAGI in the germline V gene. The CDR3 runs 18 residues. Trimming shortened V by 6 bases and J by 4 bases, and 25 bases separated the two germline ends. CDR3 sequence (DNA): TGTGCCAGCAGCCCCCAAAACCCGGGGGCGCCCCCGTACAATGAGCAGTTCTTC. Residues: CASSPQNPGAPPYNEQFF.

The V gene is TRBV4-2, the J gene TRBJ2-7; TRBD1 agrees at 7 bases. There are 13 residues in the CDR3. Germline assignment: CDR1 LGHNA and CDR2 YNFKEQ. Trimming removed 6 bases from V and 1 base from J; junction bases left unmatched: 3. The CDR3 DNA reads as TGTGCCAGCAGAGACAGGGCGTCCTACGAGCAGTACTTC. Translating it yields CASRDRASYEQYF.

This chain links TRBV7-2 with TRBJ2-7; D is possibly TRBD2 (6 bases). Trimming took off 1 base at V and 1 base at J, with 20 bases between the two ends. There are 18 residues in the CDR3. Germline values: CDR1 SGHTA, CDR2 FQGNSA. CDR3 sequence (DNA): TGTGCCAGCAGCTTAGAGGGCAGGGTAGCGGTAGGGTCCTACGAGCAGTACTTC. Translation gives CASSLEGRVAVGSYEQYF.

About this clonotype itself: One end of the junction is discordant with germline, which a read error may explain. The V and J genes are TRBV7-8 and TRBJ2-7; D uncertain. The length of the CDR3 is 14 residues. CDR1 and CDR2 from the germline V gene are SGHVS and FQNEAQ. The CDR3 DNA reads as TGTGCCAGCAGCTTAGCAGAACGGATTTCCGAAGCGTTCTTT. Its translation: CASSLAERISEAFF.

This clonotype was seen only a few times. The chain links TRBV20-1 to TRBJ2-7, with D tentatively TRBD2 (6 bases). In germline, CDR1 is DFQATT, CDR2 SNEGSKA (reference sequence). The CDR3 is 12 residues long. V was clipped by 5 bases and J by 1 base, with 9 bases between them. The CDR3 DNA reads as TGCAGTGCTCCTCGGGGGTCCTACGAGCAGTACTTC. Protein: CSAPRGSYEQYF.

This clonotype occurred a few times. The CDR3 here is CASSQGHLSYEQYF. CDR3 nucleotide sequence: TGTGCCAGCAGCCAGGGACACCTATCCTACGAGCAGTACTTC. The chain couples TRBV11-2 to TRBJ2-7; possible D gene TRBD1, 6 bases. CDR3 length equals 14 residues. Germline CDR1 and CDR2: SGHAT and FQNNGV. The V end was cut by 5 bases, the J end by 1 base, with 12 bases between. Together with reference TRBV11-2 and TRBJ2-7, the CDR3 gives the full variable domain: EAGVAQSPRYKIIEKRQSVAFWCNPISGHATLYWYQQILGQGPKLLIQFQNNGVVDDSQLPKDRFSAERLKGVDSTLKIQPAKLEDSAVYLCASSQGHLSYEQYFGPGTRLTVT.

The rearrangement uses TRBV13 and TRBJ1-2; a weak D match, TRBD1 (5 bases). Germline V gives CDR1 PRHDT, CDR2 FYEKMQ (reference sequence). Trimming took off 2 bases at V and 5 bases at J, with 9 bases between the two ends. The CDR3 contains 13 residues. For the CDR3, the DNA is TGTGCCAGCAGCTTACAGGGTCGGTATGGCTACACCTTC. Translation: CASSLQGRYGYTF. The full variable domain, in which reference TRBV13 and TRBJ1-2 provide the parts outside the CDR3, is AAGVIQSPRHLIKEKRETATLKCYPIPRHDTVYWYQQGPGQDPQFLISFYEKMQSDKGSIPDRFSAQQFSDYHSELNMSSLELGDSALYFCASSLQGRYGYTFGSGTRLTVV.

This clonotype was found a few times. This chain joins TRBV4-1 and TRBJ2-2; D is uncertain. V lost 4 bases to trimming and J lost 3 bases, with 18 bases between them. The CDR3 is 17 residues long. CDR1 is MGHRA, CDR2 YSYEKL, per germline. In nucleotides, the CDR3 is TGCGCCAGCAGCCCACGACATGCCCAACGAGACACCGGGGAGCTGTTTTTT. This gives the protein CASSPRHAQRDTGELFF.

This clonotype has ten or more counts. The chain's CDR3 is CASSLPGTGDYEQYF. CDR3 in DNA: TGTGCCAGCAGCTTGCCCGGGACAGGGGACTACGAGCAGTACTTC. This chain joins TRBV7-2 and TRBJ2-7; TRBD1 aligns across 10 bases. Trimming at V came to 3 bases and at J to 3 bases, leaving 5 bases not matched to a gene. The CDR3 totals 15 residues. From germline, CDR1 is SGHTA and CDR2 FQGNSA.

This clonotype has just a few counts. J is TRBJ2-1 and V is TRBV7-2; no clear D. Germline V gene data show CDR1 as SGHTA and CDR2 as FQGNSA. This CDR3 region has 12 residues. V lost 1 base and J lost 10, with 8 bases in between. The CDR3 loop reads CASSLGTAEQFF. DNA of the CDR3: TGTGCCAGCAGCTTAGGAACAGCCGAGCAGTTCTTC.

This clonotype was seen only a few times. The J gene is TRBJ2-3, the V gene TRBV20-1, with D uncertain. Germline V CDR1 and CDR2: DFQATT, SNEGSKA (reference sequence). This CDR3 spans 16 amino acids. The germline V and J ends were trimmed by 0 bases and 3 bases, with 16 bases remaining between them. The CDR3 DNA reads as TGCAGTGCTAGAGATTATGTGGGATCTACTACAGATACGCAGTATTTT. Amino acid sequence: CSARDYVGSTTDTQYF.

This clonotype showed up many times. The chain joins TRBV7-9 to TRBJ2-5; D possibly corresponds to TRBD1 (6 bases). The V gene lost 1 base and the J gene lost 5 bases, with 14 bases spanning the gap. Germline CDR1 is SEHNR and CDR2 is FQNEAQ (reference sequence). This CDR3 spans 15 amino acids. CDR3 nucleotide sequence: TGTGCCAGCAGCTTAGGACAGGTCGGTCAGGAGACCCAGTACTTC. Translated: CASSLGQVGQETQYF.

The V gene is TRBV5-1, the J gene TRBJ1-3; unclear D gene. The CDR3 sequence is 16 residues long. The V end was cut by 0 bases, the J end by 0 bases, with 10 bases between. Germline loops: CDR1 SGHRS, CDR2 YFSETQ. CDR3 sequence reads: CASSLDPASSGNTIYF. Here the CDR3 DNA reads TGCGCCAGCAGCTTGGATCCGGCCTCCTCTGGAAACACCATATATTTT. The full variable domain, completed using reference TRBV5-1 and TRBJ1-3, is KAGVTQTPRYLIKTRGQQVTLSCSPISGHRSVSWYQQTPGQGLQFLFEYFSETQRNKGNFPGRFSGRQFSNSRSEMNVSTLELGDSALYLCASSLDPASSGNTIYFGEGSWLTVV.

The V call is TRBV9, the J call TRBJ2-3; D unresolved. Germline CDR1 is SGDLS and CDR2 is YYNGEE. The length of the CDR3 is 13 residues. Trimming pared 0 bases from V and 4 bases from J, leaving 6 bases between. The DNA for the CDR3 is TGTGCCAGCAGCGTAGAATGGCCAGATACGCAGTATTTT. Translated, it gives CASSVEWPDTQYF.

Of note for this clonotype: A much larger clone lies one base from this, so it may be a read error. This chain joins TRBV11-2 and TRBJ2-1; 10 positions match TRBD2. The V gene's germline CDR1 is SGHAT and CDR2 FQNNGV. The CDR3 is 16 residues long. J gave up 6 bases and V 1 base, and 6 bases lay outside the gene matches. CDR3 sequence reads: CASSLGRTSGSNEQFF. CDR3 nucleotide sequence: TGTGCCAGCAGCTTAGGAAGGACTAGCGGCTCCAATGAGCAGTTCTTC.

This clonotype was seen ten or more times. The CDR3 reads CASSTDGNTEAFF. The CDR3 nucleotides read TGTGCCAGCAGCACGGACGGAAACACTGAAGCTTTCTTT. J is TRBJ1-1 and V is TRBV28; no clear D gene. Trimming stripped 6 bases from V and 2 bases from J, with 10 bases between. The CDR3 consists of 13 residues. Germline loops: CDR1 MDHEN, CDR2 SYDVKM.

The chain combines TRBV10-2 with TRBJ2-7; 8 bases line up with TRBD1. Germline CDR1 is WSHSY and CDR2 is SAAADI. V trimming: 8 bases; J trimming: 5 bases; junction bases outside the gene matches: 2. This CDR3 region has 11 residues. This chain's CDR3 is CASSTGDEQYF. In DNA, the CDR3 is TGCGCCAGCTCGACAGGGGACGAGCAGTACTTC.

The CDR3 is CASSAGRNPLQNEQFF. The CDR3 DNA sequence: TGTGCCAGCAGCGCCGGACGAAACCCTCTACAGAATGAGCAGTTCTTC. The chain employs TRBV9 and TRBJ2-1; D is unclear. The CDR3 covers 16 residues. The V gene's germline CDR1 is SGDLS and CDR2 YYNGEE. Deletions cut 3 bases from V and 7 bases from J, with 20 bases between. The whole variable domain, remainder taken from reference TRBV9 and TRBJ2-1, is DSGVTQTPKHLITATGQRVTLRCSPRSGDLSVYWYQQSLDQGLQFLIQYYNGEERAKGNILERFSAQQFPDLHSELNLSSLELGDSALYFCASSAGRNPLQNEQFFGPGTRLTVL.

This clonotype was counted many times. The chain uses TRBV28 and TRBJ2-3; 10 bases are shared with TRBD1. The J segment lost 6 bases and the V segment lost 3 bases, leaving 3 bases of the junction unmatched. The CDR3 spans 14 residues. CDR1 is MDHEN and CDR2 is SYDVKM in the germline V gene. The CDR3 is CASSLDRGEDTQYF. In nucleotides, the CDR3 is TGTGCCAGCAGTTTGGACAGGGGGGAGGATACGCAGTATTTT. Complete variable domain (other parts from reference TRBV28 and TRBJ2-3): DVKVTQSSRYLVKRTGEKVFLECVQDMDHENMFWYRQDPGLGLRLIYFSYDVKMKEKGDIPEGYSVSREKKERFSLILESASTNQTSMYLCASSLDRGEDTQYFGPGTRLTVL.

There are many counts of this clonotype. The gene calls are TRBV7-2 and TRBJ1-1; tentative D call: TRBD1 (5 bases). Trimming removed 0 bases at V and 5 bases at J, with 10 bases between. The CDR3 covers 14 residues. Germline V gene data show CDR1 as SGHTA and CDR2 as FQGNSA. CDR3 amino acids: CASSLAGRGTEAFF. CDR3 in DNA: TGTGCCAGCAGCTTAGCGGGTCGGGGGACTGAAGCTTTCTTT.

The V call is TRBV9, the J call TRBJ1-2, with 9 bases aligning to TRBD1. This CDR3 contains 18 residues. Germline CDR1 is SGDLS and CDR2 is YYNGEE. Losses at the gene ends were 1 base for V and 6 bases for J; bases not matched to a gene: 16. The CDR3 DNA reads TGTGCCAGCAGCGTATCCCCCCTTCGCCAGGACAGGGGCGATGGCTACACCTTC. It codes for CASSVSPLRQDRGDGYTF. Together with reference TRBV9 and TRBJ1-2, the CDR3 gives the full variable domain: DSGVTQTPKHLITATGQRVTLRCSPRSGDLSVYWYQQSLDQGLQFLIQYYNGEERAKGNILERFSAQQFPDLHSELNLSSLELGDSALYFCASSVSPLRQDRGDGYTFGSGTRLTVV.

Many counts were recorded for this clonotype. The chain uses TRBV28 and TRBJ2-7; 10 positions match TRBD1. The junction had 2 bases not matched to a gene; V was cut back by 6 bases and J by 0 bases. From germline, CDR1 is MDHEN and CDR2 SYDVKM. The CDR3 is 14 residues long. The CDR3 is CASRWDRGSYEQYF. CDR3 nucleotides: TGTGCCAGCAGATGGGACAGGGGCTCCTACGAGCAGTACTTC. The variable domain in full, completed from reference TRBV28 and TRBJ2-7, reads DVKVTQSSRYLVKRTGEKVFLECVQDMDHENMFWYRQDPGLGLRLIYFSYDVKMKEKGDIPEGYSVSREKKERFSLILESASTNQTSMYLCASRWDRGSYEQYFGPGTRLTVT.

V is TRBV20-1 and J is TRBJ2-7, with D tentatively TRBD2 (6 bases). This CDR3 contains 15 residues. The V end lost 1 base, the J end lost 4 bases, and 17 bases lay between the germline ends. Germline V gives CDR1 DFQATT, CDR2 SNEGSKA (reference sequence). The CDR3 spells CSARGGTLLSYEQYF. The CDR3 nucleotides read TGCAGTGCTAGAGGCGGGACTCTCCTCTCTTACGAGCAGTACTTC.

The chain combines TRBV20-1 with TRBJ1-1, with D tentatively TRBD1 (5 bases). The germline V gene encodes CDR1 DFQATT and CDR2 SNEGSKA (reference sequence). This CDR3 contains 11 residues. V was trimmed by 6 bases and J by 3 bases, leaving 8 bases between them. This CDR3 reads CSARGYTEAFF. CDR3 sequence (DNA): TGCAGTGCACGGGGGTACACTGAAGCTTTCTTT.

About this clonotype: A much more abundant neighbour one base away suggests this may be a read error. V gene TRBV12-5 combines with J gene TRBJ1-1; D gene ambiguous. Germline CDR1 and CDR2: LGHNT and FRNRAP. The CDR3 runs 14 residues. This CDR3 is CASGLNPPNTGAFF. The CDR3, as DNA: TGTGCTAGTGGTTTGAACCCGCCGAACACTGGAGCTTTCTTT.

This clonotype was recorded at least ten times. CDR3 residues: CASSQGDRGNTEAFF. The DNA for the CDR3 is TGCGCCAGCAGCCAGGGGGACAGGGGGAACACTGAAGCTTTCTTT. This chain connects TRBV4-1 to TRBJ1-1; 10 positions match TRBD1. The CDR3 has 15 residues. V was pared by 3 bases and J by 1 base, with 2 bases of the junction left unmatched. Germline CDR1 reads MGHRA; CDR2 reads YSYEKL.